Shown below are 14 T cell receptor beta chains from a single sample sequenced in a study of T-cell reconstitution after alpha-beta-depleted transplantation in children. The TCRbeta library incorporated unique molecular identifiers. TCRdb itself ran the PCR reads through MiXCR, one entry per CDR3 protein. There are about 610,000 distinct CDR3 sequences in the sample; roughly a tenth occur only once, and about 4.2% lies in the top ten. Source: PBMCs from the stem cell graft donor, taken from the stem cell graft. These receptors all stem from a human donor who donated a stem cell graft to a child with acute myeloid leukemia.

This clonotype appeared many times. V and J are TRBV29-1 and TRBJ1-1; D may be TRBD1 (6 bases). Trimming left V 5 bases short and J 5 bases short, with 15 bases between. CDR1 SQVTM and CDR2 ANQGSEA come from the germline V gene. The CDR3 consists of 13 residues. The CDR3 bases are TGCAGCGTTCGTCAGGGGAGTAATACTGAAGCTTTCTTT. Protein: CSVRQGSNTEAFF. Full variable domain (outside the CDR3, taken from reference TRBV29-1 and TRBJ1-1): SAVISQKPSRDICQRGTSLTIQCQVDSQVTMMFWYRQQPGQSLTLIATANQGSEATYESGFVIDKFPISRPNLTFSTLTVSNMSPEDSSIYLCSVRQGSNTEAFFGQGTRLTVV.

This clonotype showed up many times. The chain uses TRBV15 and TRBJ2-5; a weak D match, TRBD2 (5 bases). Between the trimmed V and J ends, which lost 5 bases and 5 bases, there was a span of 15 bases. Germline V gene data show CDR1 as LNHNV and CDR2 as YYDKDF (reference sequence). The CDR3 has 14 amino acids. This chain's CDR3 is CATSVGSTQETQYF. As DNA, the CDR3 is TGTGCCACCAGCGTGGGGAGTACTCAGGAGACCCAGTACTTC.

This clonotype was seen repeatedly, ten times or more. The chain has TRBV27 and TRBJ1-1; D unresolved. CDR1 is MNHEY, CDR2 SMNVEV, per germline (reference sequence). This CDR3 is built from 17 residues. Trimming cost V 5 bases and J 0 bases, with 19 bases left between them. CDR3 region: CASSPIEVQLMNTEAFF. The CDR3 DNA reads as TGTGCCAGCAGTCCTATAGAGGTACAGCTAATGAACACTGAAGCTTTCTTT.

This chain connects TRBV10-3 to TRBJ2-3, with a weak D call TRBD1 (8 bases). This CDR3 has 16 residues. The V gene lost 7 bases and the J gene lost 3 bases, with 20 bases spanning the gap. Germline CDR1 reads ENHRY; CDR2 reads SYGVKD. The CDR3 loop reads CAITRGGQDRTDTQYF. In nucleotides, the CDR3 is TGTGCCATCACCCGCGGGGGACAGGATCGAACAGATACGCAGTATTTT.

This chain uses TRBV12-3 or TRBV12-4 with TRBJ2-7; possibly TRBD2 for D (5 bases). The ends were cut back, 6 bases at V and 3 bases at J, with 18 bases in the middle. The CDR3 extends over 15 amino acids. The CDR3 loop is CASRVGASRSYEQYF. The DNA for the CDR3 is TGTGCCAGCAGGGTTGGTGCTAGCCGGAGCTACGAGCAGTACTTC.

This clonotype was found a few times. CDR3 nucleotide sequence: TGTGCCACCAGTGATCTTCAGGGGGAGGAACAGCCCCAGCATTTT. Translating gives CATSDLQGEEQPQHF. This chain joins TRBV24-1 and TRBJ1-5; 7 bases line up with TRBD1. CDR1 KGHDR and CDR2 SFDVKD come from the germline V gene. V lost 3 bases and J lost 7; bases outside the gene matches: 8. CDR3 length equals 15 residues.

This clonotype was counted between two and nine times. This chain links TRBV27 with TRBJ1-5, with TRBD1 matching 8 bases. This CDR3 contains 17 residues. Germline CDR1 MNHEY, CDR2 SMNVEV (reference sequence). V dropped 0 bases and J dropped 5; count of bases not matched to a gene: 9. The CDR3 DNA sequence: TGTGCCAGCAGTTTATCGTGGGTAGGACAGGGTGATCAGCCCCAGCATTTT. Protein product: CASSLSWVGQGDQPQHF.

The CDR3 DNA follows: TGTGCCTGGAGTCCCCCCGGGACTAGCGGGAACCTCGTAGCCAAAAACATTCAGTACTTC. It translates to CAWSPPGTSGNLVAKNIQYF. The V and J genes are TRBV30 and TRBJ2-4, with 13 bases lining up with TRBD2. The germline CDR1 and CDR2 sequences are GTSNPN and SVGIG (reference sequence). This CDR3 has 20 amino acids. The junction had 13 bases not matched to a gene; V was cut back by 2 bases and J by 0 bases.

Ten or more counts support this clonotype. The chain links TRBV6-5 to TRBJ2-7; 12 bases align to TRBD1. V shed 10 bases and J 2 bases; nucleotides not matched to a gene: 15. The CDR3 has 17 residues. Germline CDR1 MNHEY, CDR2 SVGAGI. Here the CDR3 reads CATGPGQGALLTYEQYF. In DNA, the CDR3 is TGTGCCACGGGTCCGGGACAGGGGGCTCTACTTACCTACGAGCAGTACTTC.

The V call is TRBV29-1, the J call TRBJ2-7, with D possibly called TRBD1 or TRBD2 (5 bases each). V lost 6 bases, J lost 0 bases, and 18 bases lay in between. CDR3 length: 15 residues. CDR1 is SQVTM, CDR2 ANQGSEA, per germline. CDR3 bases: TGCAGCGTAGTGGGAGACAGTGAAAGCTCCTACGAGCAGTACTTC. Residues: CSVVGDSESSYEQYF.

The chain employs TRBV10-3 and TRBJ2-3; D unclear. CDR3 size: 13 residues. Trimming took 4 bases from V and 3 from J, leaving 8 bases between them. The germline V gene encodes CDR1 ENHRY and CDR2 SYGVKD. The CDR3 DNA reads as TGTGCCATCAGTGCAAATCCGACAGATACGCAGTATTTT. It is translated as CAISANPTDTQYF.

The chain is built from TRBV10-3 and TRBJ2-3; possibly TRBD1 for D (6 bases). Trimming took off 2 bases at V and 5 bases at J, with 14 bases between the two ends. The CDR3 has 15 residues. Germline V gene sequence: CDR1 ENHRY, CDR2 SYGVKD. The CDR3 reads CAISEGPGAGDTQYF. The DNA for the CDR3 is TGTGCCATCAGTGAGGGGCCAGGGGCTGGAGATACGCAGTATTTT.

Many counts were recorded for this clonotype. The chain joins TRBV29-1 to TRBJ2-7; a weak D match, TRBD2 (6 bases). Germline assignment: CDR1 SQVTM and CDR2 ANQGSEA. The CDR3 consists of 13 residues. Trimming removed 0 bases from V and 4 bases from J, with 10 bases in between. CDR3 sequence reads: CSVEDPTSYEQYF. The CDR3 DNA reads TGCAGCGTTGAAGATCCGACTAGTTACGAGCAGTACTTC.

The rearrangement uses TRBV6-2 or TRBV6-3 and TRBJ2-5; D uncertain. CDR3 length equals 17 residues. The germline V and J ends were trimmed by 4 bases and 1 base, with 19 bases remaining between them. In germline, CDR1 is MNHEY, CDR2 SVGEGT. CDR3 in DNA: TGTGCCAGCAGTTTCCGGCCGCGTGACTTTCCCCAAGAGACCCAGTACTTC. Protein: CASSFRPRDFPQETQYF.